This T cell receptor beta chain was sequenced in a study of vaccination effects on CD4 cells after COVID-19. Germline trimming cut 5 bases from V and 2 bases from J; bases unmatched to any gene: 13. The CDR3 consists of 19 residues. Germline V gene lookup returns CDR1 MNHEY and CDR2 SVGEGT. TCRdb keeps only in-frame clones here, not all; method: immunoSEQ multiplex PCR. This sample has approximately 46,000 clones, with 74% found just once. Remarks on this clone: Its matching antigen is unknown.

When less than 12 days of culture had elapsed, CD4+ T cells were isolated. The receptor was derived from a human donor who had a prior SARS-CoV-2 infection. The chain combines TRBV6-2 or TRBV6-3 with TRBJ2-1, with 12 bases lining up with TRBD2. This material consisted of CD4+ T cells from PBMCs cultured without peptide, taken before COVID-19 vaccination. The CDR3, as DNA: TGTGCCAGCAGTCACGGGGGACTAGCGGGCGCGAACCCCTACAATGAGCAGTTCTTC. It translates to CASSHGGLAGANPYNEQFF.